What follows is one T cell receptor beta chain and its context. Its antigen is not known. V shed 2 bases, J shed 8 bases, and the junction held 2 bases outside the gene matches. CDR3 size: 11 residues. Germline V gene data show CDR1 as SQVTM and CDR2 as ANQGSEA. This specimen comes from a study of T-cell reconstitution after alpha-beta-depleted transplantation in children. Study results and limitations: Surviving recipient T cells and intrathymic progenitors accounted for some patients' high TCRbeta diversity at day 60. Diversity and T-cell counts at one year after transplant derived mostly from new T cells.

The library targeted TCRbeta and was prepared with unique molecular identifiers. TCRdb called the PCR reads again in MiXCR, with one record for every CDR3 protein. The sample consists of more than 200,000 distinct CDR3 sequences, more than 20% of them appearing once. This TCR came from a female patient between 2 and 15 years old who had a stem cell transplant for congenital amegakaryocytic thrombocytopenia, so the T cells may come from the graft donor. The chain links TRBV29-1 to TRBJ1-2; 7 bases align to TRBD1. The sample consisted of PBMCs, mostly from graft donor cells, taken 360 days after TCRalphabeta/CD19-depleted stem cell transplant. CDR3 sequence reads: CSVETGVGYTF. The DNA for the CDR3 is TGCAGCGTTGAAACAGGGGTGGGCTACACCTTC. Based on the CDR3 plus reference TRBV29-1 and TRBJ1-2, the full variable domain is SAVISQKPSRDICQRGTSLTIQCQVDSQVTMMFWYRQQPGQSLTLIATANQGSEATYESGFVIDKFPISRPNLTFSTLTVSNMSPEDSSIYLCSVETGVGYTFGSGTRLTVV.